The rows below give T cell receptor beta chains drawn from one sample of a study of CD8 T cells in ankylosing spondylitis. Via MiXCR, TCRdb re-called the 5' RACE reads, giving one row per CDR3 protein. The data contain over 700,000 distinct CDR3 sequences, roughly 19% of them seen just once; the ten biggest clones take up about 19%. The sequenced sample was blood, either unsorted or a sorted T cell fraction (not recorded which). Receptors originate from a male donor with ankylosing spondylitis. The CDR3 runs from the conserved cysteine through the conserved F or W. Each record gives: V gene, CDR3 length, D gene, clone size, J gene, CDR3 protein, CDR3 DNA. A D gene is named only where the DNA matches it firmly. Size is stated for part of the rows, as once, few or many counts, or as a class when the clone is expanded.

V: TRBV5-1; length: 13; D: .; size: .; J: TRBJ1-2; CDR3: CASSRSESYGYTF; DNA: TGCGCCAGCAGCCGCAGCGAGAGCTATGGCTACACCTTC
V: TRBV20-1; length: 13; D: TRBD2; size: few; J: TRBJ2-1; CDR3: CSATTGLIGEQFF; DNA: TGCAGTGCTACTACGGGACTAATCGGTGAGCAGTTCTTC
V: TRBV6-1; length: 15; D: .; size: few; J: TRBJ2-5; CDR3: CASSTTSGILETQYF; DNA: TGTGCCAGCAGTACAACGTCAGGGATTCTAGAGACCCAGTACTTC
V: TRBV5-1; length: 17; D: .; size: few; J: TRBJ1-3; CDR3: CASSYLPTAFSGNTIYF; DNA: TGCGCCAGCAGCTACCTTCCGACAGCCTTCTCTGGAAACACCATATATTTT
V: TRBV5-1; length: 16; D: .; size: few; J: TRBJ2-3; CDR3: CASSGYRAWGTDTQYF; DNA: TGCGCCAGCAGCGGCTACCGGGCCTGGGGCACAGATACGCAGTATTTT
V: TRBV4-2; length: 16; D: TRBD2; size: many; J: TRBJ2-7; CDR3: CASSHPGGDPGLEQYF; DNA: TGTGCCAGCAGCCATCCCGGGGGGGACCCAGGCCTTGAGCAGTACTTC
V: TRBV24-1; length: 13; D: .; size: few; J: TRBJ2-5; CDR3: CATSAAGWETQYF; DNA: TGTGCCACCAGTGCTGCTGGTTGGGAGACCCAGTACTTC
V: TRBV7-8; length: 16; D: .; size: few; J: TRBJ2-5; CDR3: CASSPRREGRRETQYF; DNA: TGTGCCAGCAGCCCCCGCCGTGAAGGGAGGAGGGAGACCCAGTACTTC
V: TRBV4-2; length: 14; D: TRBD1; size: few; J: TRBJ1-1; CDR3: CASSHGQGASEAFF; DNA: TGTGCCAGCAGCCACGGACAGGGGGCATCTGAAGCTTTCTTT
V: TRBV5-6; length: 15; D: .; size: .; J: TRBJ2-7; CDR3: CASSLFGQGNVEQYF; DNA: TGTGCCAGCAGCTTGTTCGGGCAGGGGAACGTCGAGCAGTACTTC
V: TRBV5-1; length: 15; D: .; size: many; J: TRBJ1-6; CDR3: CASSLDGTRDSPLHF; DNA: TGCGCCAGCAGCTTGGATGGGACACGGGATTCACCCCTCCACTTT
V: TRBV30; length: 14; D: .; size: .; J: TRBJ1-5; CDR3: CAWIGKASNQPQHF; DNA: TGTGCCTGGATCGGGAAAGCGAGCAATCAGCCCCAGCATTTT